This T cell receptor beta chain was captured by sequencing in a study of blood T cell repertoires in COVID-19 (dated by TCRdb to 2018 to 2020). Study-wide context: Collaborator samples came from the United States, Italy and Spain and covered acute and convalescent phases of COVID-19. Samples came from the ongoing ImmuneRACE study (first 160 participants) plus 1,254 subjects from 6 global collaborators. A de-identified subject ID, COVID-19 status, age in years and sex were almost always included in the sample metadata. The material from the prospective study consisted of cDNA or gDNA derived from T cells, B-cell-depleted T cells, or PBMCs. The repertoires were released in a freely available public database intended as a resource for research on the immune response to SARS-CoV-2. Subjects who had been exposed to COVID-19, were actively infected with it, or had recovered from it provided the deeply sampled blood TCRbeta repertoires that made up the dataset. HLA class I and class II types, where available, came from metadata supplied by the sample provider rather than from assay-based typing. The paper as a whole reports these results and caveats: The amount of clinical and demographic metadata varied by source and participant and was provided uncurated.

Trimming at the junction amounts to 0 bases on V and 1 base on J, and the germline ends lie 9 bases apart. CDR1 and CDR2 were assigned from the germline V gene as SGDLS and YYNGEE. The CDR3 sequence holds 15 residues, the cysteine and phenylalanine included. Solely the CDR3 DNA is kept, with 45 bases framed from the first base. Comment on this clone: Its antigen has not been determined. No much larger clone exists at a distance of one base, and base qualities are not known. The sample contains more than one DNA sequence encoding this CDR3.

TCRbeta CDR3 regions were amplified from genomic DNA by means of the immunoSEQ Assay, a bias-controlled multiplex PCR. The authors' analysis ran thus. Nucleated cell counts per sample were estimated from amplification of reference gene primers within the assay. To quantify the absolute abundance of each unique TCRbeta CDR3 rearrangement, sequence reads were collapsed and filtered. For each sample, productive Simpson clonality was calculated as the square root of Simpson's diversity index across productive rearrangements. TCRdb obtained this table from immuneACCESS and retained in-frame rearrangements with V and J assigned. These tables miss some clones; where compared with another copy, unresolved V genes account for less than half of the shortfall, and the remainder is unexplained. For V, J and clone size, that table is used; D and trimming come from the DNA. Within this sample are under 200,000 clones, with approximately 86% of them counted one time only. Around 4% of the sample rests with the top ten.

A second Seattle source provided samples from volunteer blood donors who had recovered from COVID-19. The collaborating institutions used their own protocols to collect whole blood in K2EDTA tubes. Collaborator samples were shipped for TCRbeta analysis as frozen whole blood, isolated PBMCs, or DNA extracted from either sample type. This receptor chain uses TRBV9 and TRBJ2-3; TRBD1 might be the D gene, on 7 matching bases. This sequence was found in a woman aged 60-75 years who had recovered from COVID-19. Sequenced: peripheral blood. The CDR3: CASSVAGGRTDTQYF. The DNA reads TGTGCCAGCAGCGTAGCAGGGGGGCGCACAGATACGCAGTATTTT.